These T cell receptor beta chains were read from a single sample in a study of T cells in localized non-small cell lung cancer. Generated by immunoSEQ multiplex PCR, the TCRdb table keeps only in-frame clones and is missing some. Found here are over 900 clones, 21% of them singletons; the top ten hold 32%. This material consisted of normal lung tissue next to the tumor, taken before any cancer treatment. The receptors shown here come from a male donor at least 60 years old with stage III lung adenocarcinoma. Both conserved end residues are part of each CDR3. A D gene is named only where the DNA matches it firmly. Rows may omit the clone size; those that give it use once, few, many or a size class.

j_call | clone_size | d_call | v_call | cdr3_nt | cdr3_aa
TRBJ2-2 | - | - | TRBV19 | TGTGCCAGTAGTATAGATGGGTACAGGGCGCACACCGGGGAGCTGTTTTTT | CASSIDGYRAHTGELFF
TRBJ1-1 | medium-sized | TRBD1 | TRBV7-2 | TGTGCCAGTGCGCGACAGGGGAACACTGAAGCTTTCTTT | CASARQGNTEAFF
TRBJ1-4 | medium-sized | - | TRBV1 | TGCGCCAGCAGTCCAGGGGTTGGTAATGAAAAACTGTTTTTT | CASSPGVGNEKLFF
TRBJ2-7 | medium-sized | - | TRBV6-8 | TGTGCCAGCAGTACTAGCCCTACCAGCTACGAGCAGTACTTC | CASSTSPTSYEQYF
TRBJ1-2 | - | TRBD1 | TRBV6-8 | TGTGCCAGCAGTGGCCCCCTACAGGGGGCCGCTACCTACACCTTC | CASSGPLQGAATYTF
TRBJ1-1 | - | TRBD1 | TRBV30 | TGTGCCTGCAATACAGGGGTTGCTGAAGCTTTCTTT | CACNTGVAEAFF
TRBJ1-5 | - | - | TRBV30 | TGTGCCTGGGGCCGCTCGGGGACTCAGCCCCAGCATTTT | CAWGRSGTQPQHF
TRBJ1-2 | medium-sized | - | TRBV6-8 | TGTGCCAGCAGATCCGACAGCGCTAACTATGGCTACACCTTC | CASRSDSANYGYTF
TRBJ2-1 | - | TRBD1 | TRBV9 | TGTGCCAGCAGCGTAGCTACGGGACAGGGGGCCTATGAGCAGTTCTTC | CASSVATGQGAYEQFF
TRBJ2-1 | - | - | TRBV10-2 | TGCGCCAGCAGCTTGACTGCCTCTGGGGAGCAGTTCTTC | CASSLTASGEQFF
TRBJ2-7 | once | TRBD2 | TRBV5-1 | TGCGCCAGCAGCCGGACTGGGACTACCTCCTACGAGCAGTACTTC | CASSRTGTTSYEQYF
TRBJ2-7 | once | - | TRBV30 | TGTGCCTGGACCTCTTCTGGCTACGAGCAGTACTTC | CAWTSSGYEQYF
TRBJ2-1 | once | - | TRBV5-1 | TGCGCCAGCCACAAAGCGTTTGGGGGCCTCAATGAGCAGTTCTTC | CASHKAFGGLNEQFF
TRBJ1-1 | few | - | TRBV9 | TGTGCCAGCAGCGTAGGAGGGGGAGGTACTGAAGCTTTCTTT | CASSVGGGGTEAFF
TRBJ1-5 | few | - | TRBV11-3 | TGTGCCAGCAGTCTCTCGACGGACGCTAATCAGCCCCAGCATTTT | CASSLSTDANQPQHF
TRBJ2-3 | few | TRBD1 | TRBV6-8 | TGTGCCAGCAGTTTTAGTACAGGGGGGGATACGCAGTATTTT | CASSFSTGGDTQYF
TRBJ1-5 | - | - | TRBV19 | TGTGCCAGTAGTCTACAGGGTCCTCAGCCCCAGCATTTT | CASSLQGPQPQHF
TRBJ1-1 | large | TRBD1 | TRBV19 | TGTGCCAGTAGTCCGGGACAGGGAAGCACTGAAGCTTTCTTT | CASSPGQGSTEAFF
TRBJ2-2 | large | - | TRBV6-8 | TGTGCCAGCAACGTCGGGCCGAACACCGGGGAGCTGTTTTTT | CASNVGPNTGELFF
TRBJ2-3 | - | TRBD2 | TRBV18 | TGTGCCAGCTCACCACAACGTAGCGGGGGGGCGACAGATACGCAGTATTTT | CASSPQRSGGATDTQYF
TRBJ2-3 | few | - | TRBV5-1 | TGCGCCAGCAGCCACATAGGACTGGGCACAGATACGCAGTATTTT | CASSHIGLGTDTQYF
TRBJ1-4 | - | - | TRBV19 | TGTGCCAGTAGTATACTCGGGGCCGAGGAAAAACTGTTTTTT | CASSILGAEEKLFF
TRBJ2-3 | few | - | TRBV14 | TGTGCCAGCAGCCAAGAATTGCGAGATACGCAGTATTTT | CASSQELRDTQYF
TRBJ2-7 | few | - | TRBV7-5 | TGTGCCAGCAGCTTGAAAACAAAGGCGGGCGAGCAGTACTTC | CASSLKTKAGEQYF
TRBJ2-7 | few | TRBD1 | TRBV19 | TGTGCCAGTAGTATTGGACAGGGGTCCTACGAGCAGTACTTC | CASSIGQGSYEQYF